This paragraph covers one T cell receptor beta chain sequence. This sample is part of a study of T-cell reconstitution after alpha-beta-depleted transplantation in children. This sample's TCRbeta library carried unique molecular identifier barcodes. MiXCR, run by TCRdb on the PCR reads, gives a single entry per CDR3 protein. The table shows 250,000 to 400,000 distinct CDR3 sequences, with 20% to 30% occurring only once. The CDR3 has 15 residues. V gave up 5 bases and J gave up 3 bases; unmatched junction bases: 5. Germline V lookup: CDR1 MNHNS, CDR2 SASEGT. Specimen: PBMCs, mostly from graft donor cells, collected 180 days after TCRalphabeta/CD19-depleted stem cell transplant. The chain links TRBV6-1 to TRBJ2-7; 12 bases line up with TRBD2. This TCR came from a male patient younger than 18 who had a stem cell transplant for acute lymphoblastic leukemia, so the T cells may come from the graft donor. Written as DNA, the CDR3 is TGTGCCAGCAGTCGGGGACTAGCGGGTTACTACGAGCAGTACTTC. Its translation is CASSRGLAGYYEQYF.